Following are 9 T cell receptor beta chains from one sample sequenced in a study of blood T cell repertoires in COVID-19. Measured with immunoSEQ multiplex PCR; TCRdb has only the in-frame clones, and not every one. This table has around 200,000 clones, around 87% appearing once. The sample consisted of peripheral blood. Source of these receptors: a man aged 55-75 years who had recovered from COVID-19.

CDR3 bases: TGTGCCAGCAGTTACCTTGACAAGAACGGCTACACCTTC. It yields the protein CASSYLDKNGYTF. The chain recombines TRBV6-5 with TRBJ1-2; no definite D call. The CDR3 spans 13 residues. Germline V CDR1 and CDR2: MNHEY, SVGAGI. V lost 2 bases and J 8 bases, leaving 12 bases between the germline ends.

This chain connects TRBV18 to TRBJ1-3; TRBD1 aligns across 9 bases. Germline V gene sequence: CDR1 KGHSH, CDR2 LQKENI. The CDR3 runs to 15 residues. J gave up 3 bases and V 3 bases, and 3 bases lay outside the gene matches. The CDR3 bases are TGTGCCAGCTCACCGGGACAGGGAGGTGGAAACACCATATATTTT. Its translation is CASSPGQGGGNTIYF. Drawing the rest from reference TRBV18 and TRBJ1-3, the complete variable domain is NAGVMQNPRHLVRRRGQEARLRCSPMKGHSHVYWYRQLPEEGLKFMVYLQKENIIDESGMPKERFSAEFPKEGPSILRIQQVVRGDSAAYFCASSPGQGGGNTIYFGEGSWLTVV.

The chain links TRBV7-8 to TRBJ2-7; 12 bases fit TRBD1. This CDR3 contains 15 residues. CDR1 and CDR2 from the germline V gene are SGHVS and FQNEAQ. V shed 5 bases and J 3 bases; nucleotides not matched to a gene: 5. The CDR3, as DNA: TGTGCCAGCAGCCCCGGGACAGGGGGCGGCTACGAGCAGTACTTC. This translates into CASSPGTGGGYEQYF.

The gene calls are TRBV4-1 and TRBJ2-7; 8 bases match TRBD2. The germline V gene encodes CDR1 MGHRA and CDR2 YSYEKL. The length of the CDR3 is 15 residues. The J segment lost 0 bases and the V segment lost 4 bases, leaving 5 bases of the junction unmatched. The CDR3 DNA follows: TGCGCCAGCAGCCCTAGCGGGCGCCTCTCCTACGAGCAGTACTTC. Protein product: CASSPSGRLSYEQYF.

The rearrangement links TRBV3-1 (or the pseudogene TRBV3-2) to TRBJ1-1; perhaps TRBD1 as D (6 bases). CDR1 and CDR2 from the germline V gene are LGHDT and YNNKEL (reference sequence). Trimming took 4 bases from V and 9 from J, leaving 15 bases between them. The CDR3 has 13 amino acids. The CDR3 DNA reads TGTGCCAGCAGCCCAGAGACAGGATTCAAAGCTTTCTTT. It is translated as CASSPETGFKAFF.

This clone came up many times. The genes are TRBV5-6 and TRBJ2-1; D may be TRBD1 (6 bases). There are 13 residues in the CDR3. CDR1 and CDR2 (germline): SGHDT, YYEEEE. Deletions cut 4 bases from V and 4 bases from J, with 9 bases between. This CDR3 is CASSVDRYNEQFF. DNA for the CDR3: TGTGCCAGCAGCGTCGACAGGTACAATGAGCAGTTCTTC.

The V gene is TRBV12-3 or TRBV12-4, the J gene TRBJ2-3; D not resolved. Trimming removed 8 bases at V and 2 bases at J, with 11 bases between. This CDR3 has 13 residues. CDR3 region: CASLSGVTDTQYF. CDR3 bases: TGTGCCAGCCTCTCAGGTGTCACAGATACGCAGTATTTT.

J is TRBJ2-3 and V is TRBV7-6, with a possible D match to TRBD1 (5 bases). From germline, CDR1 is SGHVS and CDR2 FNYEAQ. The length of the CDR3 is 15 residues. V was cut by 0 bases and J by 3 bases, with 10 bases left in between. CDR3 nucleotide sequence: TGTGCCAGCAGCTTAGCGGATGGGGCAACAGATACGCAGTATTTT. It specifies CASSLADGATDTQYF.

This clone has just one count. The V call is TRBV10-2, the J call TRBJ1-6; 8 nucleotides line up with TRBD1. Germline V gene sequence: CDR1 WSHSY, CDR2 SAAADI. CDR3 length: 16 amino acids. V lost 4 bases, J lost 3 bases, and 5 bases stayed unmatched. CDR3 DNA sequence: TGCGCCAGCAGTGTTGATGGACAGGGCTATAATTCACCCCTCCACTTT. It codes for CASSVDGQGYNSPLHF.